This T cell receptor (beta chain) was sequenced for a study of T cells in Graves' hyperthyroidism and ophthalmopathy. The wider study: Peripheral blood collection took place at initial diagnosis, before any treatment.

In its sample, this clonotype was seen many times. Regions amplified from RNA transcripts were the TCR beta CDR3 regions. Initially, a first-round RT-PCR of the TCR CDR3 employed the HTBI primer set. TCRdb fed the multiplex PCR reads into MiXCR, producing one record per CDR3 protein. The sample lists about 210,000 distinct CDR3 sequences; 17% were seen once. Trimming took off 5 bases at V and 8 bases at J, with 19 bases between the two ends. CDR1 and CDR2 from the germline V gene are WSHSY and SAAADI. CDR3 length equals 15 residues. Material: blood. This receptor was taken from a man between 45 and 60 years old with Graves' hyperthyroidism. This chain joins TRBV10-2 and TRBJ2-1; D gene ambiguous. The chain's CDR3 is CASSRTEKRGHEQFF. As DNA, the CDR3 is TGCGCCAGCAGTCGGACCGAGAAGCGAGGCCATGAGCAGTTCTTC.